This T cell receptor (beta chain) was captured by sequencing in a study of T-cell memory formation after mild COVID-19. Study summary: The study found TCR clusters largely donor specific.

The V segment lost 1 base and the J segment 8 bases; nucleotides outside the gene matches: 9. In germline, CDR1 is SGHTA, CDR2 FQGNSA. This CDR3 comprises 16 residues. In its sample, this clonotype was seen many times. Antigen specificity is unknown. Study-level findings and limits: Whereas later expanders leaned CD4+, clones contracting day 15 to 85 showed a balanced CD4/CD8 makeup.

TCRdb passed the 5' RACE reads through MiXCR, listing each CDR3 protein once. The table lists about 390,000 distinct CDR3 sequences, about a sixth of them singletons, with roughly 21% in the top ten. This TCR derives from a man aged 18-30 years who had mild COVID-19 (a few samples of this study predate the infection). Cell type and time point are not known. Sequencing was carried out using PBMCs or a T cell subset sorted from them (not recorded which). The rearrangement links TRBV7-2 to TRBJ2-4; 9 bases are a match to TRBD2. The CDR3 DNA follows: TGTGCCAGCAGCTTAGAAGCGGGGGGATTGGGGTACATTCAGTACTTC. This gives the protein CASSLEAGGLGYIQYF.